This T cell receptor (beta chain) was recovered during a study of technical replicates of blood from a few donors. Germline CDR1 is MNHEY and CDR2 is SVGAGI. The CDR3 covers 14 residues. The V and J ends lost 6 bases and 3 bases respectively, with 15 bases between them. Sequencing was performed with immunoSEQ multiplex PCR; in TCRdb, only in-frame clones are kept and a portion is missing. Seen here are about 16,000 clones, around nine tenths observed once, and the top ten hold over 9%. The sequence derives from a human donor in good health. The sample was PBMCs. This rearrangement joins TRBV6-5 to TRBJ2-7; D may be TRBD1 (5 bases). CDR3 nucleotides: TGTGCCAGCAGGACCCCTGGCCAGGGCTACGAGCAGTACTTC. This encodes CASRTPGQGYEQYF.